This T cell receptor (beta chain) was sequenced in a study of shared clonotypes between healthy human individuals. Study at large: CD4 naive and memory got three plates each, CD8 naive two, CD8 memory one.

Turning to this clone: The sample carries other DNA sequences with the same CDR3.

Everyone who donated was a Caucasian adult who lived in Nashville, Tennessee. The table came from immunoSEQ multiplex PCR; TCRdb's copy has only in-frame clones and leaves some out. The data show 2 million to 2.5 million clones, approximately 93% seen once. Sequenced material: naive CD4+ T cells from PBMCs. Subset specified: CD45RA+ positively selected. The source is a man between 18 and 29 years old in good health. Some clones in this sample may be carry-over from other donors' samples.

The DNA for the CDR3 is TGTGCCAGCAGTCGTGACTCATACAATGAGCAGTTCTTC. It is translated as CASSRDSYNEQFF. V gene TRBV28 combines with J gene TRBJ2-1; D unclear. This CDR3 region has 13 residues. Trimming took 5 bases from V and 4 from J, leaving 9 bases between them. Germline lookup yields CDR1 MDHEN and CDR2 SYDVKM. Full variable domain (rest looked up from reference TRBV28 and TRBJ2-1): DVKVTQSSRYLVKRTGEKVFLECVQDMDHENMFWYRQDPGLGLRLIYFSYDVKMKEKGDIPEGYSVSREKKERFSLILESASTNQTSMYLCASSRDSYNEQFFGPGTRLTVL.